The next 28 T cell receptor beta chains were all read from a single sample in a study of CD4 T cells in relation to SARS-CoV-2 and coronaviruses (dated by TCRdb to about 2021). CD4+ T cells from unexposed donors were collected before the COVID-19 pandemic (2011-2018). After around ten days of culture, CD4+ T cells were isolated with the EasySep CD4+ T cell isolation kit. Their recognized antigens are unknown. Receptor libraries were prepared by the immunoSEQ multiplex PCR assay. Imported from immuneACCESS, the table was reduced by TCRdb to in-frame sequences with V and J called. These copies leave out some clones; in studies compared against another copy, an unresolved V gene accounts for under half, and the cause of the remainder is not known. The sample includes tens of thousands of clones, with approximately 82% observed a single time. Over 25% of the sample is taken by the ten largest. The specimen sequenced was CD4+ T cells from PBMCs, cultured in vitro. The receptors originated from a human donor in good health.

The V call is TRBV19, the J call TRBJ1-1; D remains ambiguous. V lost 3 bases, J lost 4 bases, and 9 bases lay in between. CDR1 is LNHDA and CDR2 is SQIVND in the germline V gene (reference sequence). CDR3 length equals 13 residues. The CDR3 here is CASSIRGSTEAFF. CDR3 in DNA: TGTGCCAGTAGTATTCGTGGGAGCACTGAAGCTTTCTTT.

The chain couples TRBV7-2 to TRBJ1-1; D possibly corresponds to TRBD1 (6 bases). Deletions cut 5 bases from V and 9 bases from J, with 13 bases between. CDR1 SGHTA and CDR2 FQGNSA come from the germline V gene. CDR3 length: 12 amino acids. In DNA form, the CDR3 reads TGTGCCAGCAGCCCTGCGGACAGAAAAGCTTTCTTT. This sequence encodes CASSPADRKAFF.

This clone came up a few times. V and J are TRBV7-3 and TRBJ2-1; D is unclear. The germline V and J ends were trimmed by 0 bases and 3 bases, with 3 bases remaining between them. The CDR3 totals 13 residues. Germline values: CDR1 SGHTA, CDR2 FQGTGA. The CDR3 DNA sequence: TGTGCCAGCAGCTTAACCGTCTACAATGAGCAGTTCTTC. Translated: CASSLTVYNEQFF.

This rearrangement joins TRBV4-1 to TRBJ1-2; D is unresolved. Germline CDR1 is MGHRA and CDR2 is YSYEKL. The CDR3 covers 13 residues. Trimming shortened V by 0 bases and J by 6 bases, and 8 bases separated the two germline ends. In DNA, the CDR3 is TGCGCCAGCAGCCAAGAATGGGGTAATGGCTACACCTTC. Residues: CASSQEWGNGYTF.

V and J are TRBV2 and TRBJ1-5; D ambiguous. The germline V and J ends were trimmed by 3 bases and 5 bases, with 11 bases remaining between them. The CDR3 is 14 amino acids. Per germline, CDR1 SNHLY and CDR2 FYNNEI. As DNA, the CDR3 is TGTGCCAGCAGTGATATGCAGCTCCATCAGCCCCAGCATTTT. Its protein is CASSDMQLHQPQHF.

The chain employs TRBV7-9 and TRBJ2-6; no clear D gene. From germline, CDR1 is SEHNR and CDR2 FQNEAQ (reference sequence). V was cut by 1 base and J by 2 bases, with 9 bases left in between. CDR3 size: 16 residues. The CDR3 nucleotides read TGTGCCAGCAGCTTAGAGTATGGGGCTGGGGCCAACGTCCTGACTTTC. Its translation is CASSLEYGAGANVLTF.

V and J are TRBV24-1 and TRBJ2-5; D tentatively fits TRBD1 or TRBD2 (5 bases each). Germline V gene sequence: CDR1 KGHDR, CDR2 SFDVKD. This CDR3 is 14 amino acids long. V was shortened by 9 bases and J by 6 bases, with 19 bases between the two germline ends. This chain's CDR3 is CATPARDPWKTQYF. In DNA form, the CDR3 reads TGTGCCACCCCAGCAAGGGACCCGTGGAAGACCCAGTACTTC.

The CDR3 is CASSTRQAGAFF. The CDR3 nucleotides are TGTGCCAGTAGTACGAGACAGGCGGGAGCTTTCTTT. The chain has TRBV19 and TRBJ1-1; tentative D call: TRBD1 (6 bases). Germline V CDR1 and CDR2: LNHDA, SQIVND (reference sequence). V lost 4 bases, J lost 10 bases, and 13 bases lay in between. The CDR3 contains 12 residues.

This rearrangement joins TRBV5-1 to TRBJ2-2; TRBD2 is a possible D gene (6 bases). Germline CDR1 reads SGHRS; CDR2 reads YFSETQ. This CDR3 comprises 15 residues. V gave up 7 bases and J gave up 0 bases, with 13 bases separating them. The DNA of the CDR3 is TGCGCCAGCCGCGACGGCGGGACGAACACCGGGGAGCTGTTTTTT. Translated, it gives CASRDGGTNTGELFF.

The chain recombines TRBV10-3 with TRBJ1-2; D remains ambiguous. The CDR3 contains 14 residues. V was pared by 10 bases and J by 0 bases, with 15 bases between. From germline, CDR1 is ENHRY and CDR2 SYGVKD. The CDR3 loop is CANGGDGSNYGYTF. CDR3 in DNA: TGTGCCAACGGAGGAGACGGGTCTAACTATGGCTACACCTTC.

The chain carries TRBV19 and TRBJ1-1; D call uncertain. Germline V gene lookup returns CDR1 LNHDA and CDR2 SQIVND (reference sequence). The CDR3 spans 13 residues. Between the trimmed V and J ends, which lost 0 bases and 0 bases, there was a span of 2 bases. The CDR3 loop is CASSIEMNTEAFF. The CDR3 DNA is TGTGCCAGTAGTATAGAAATGAACACTGAAGCTTTCTTT.

The chain employs TRBV3-1 (or the pseudogene TRBV3-2) and TRBJ2-5; D may be TRBD2 (6 bases). The CDR3 totals 16 residues. V was cut by 7 bases and J by 5 bases, with 23 bases left in between. The germline V gene has CDR1 LGHDT and CDR2 YNNKEL (reference sequence). CDR3 residues: CASTSRPGLVTETQYF. CDR3 DNA sequence: TGTGCCAGCACCTCAAGACCGGGACTTGTTACGGAGACCCAGTACTTC.

This sequence joins TRBV6-1 and TRBJ1-1; no definite D call. CDR1 and CDR2 (germline): MNHNS, SASEGT. The V end was cut by 3 bases, the J end by 1 base, with 6 bases between. The CDR3 spans 13 residues. The CDR3 nucleotides read TGTGCCAGCAGTGACGTGTGGAACACTGAAGCTTTCTTT. It codes for CASSDVWNTEAFF.

The chain uses TRBV5-4 and TRBJ2-3; 16 nucleotides align to TRBD2. Germline lookup yields CDR1 SGHNT and CDR2 YYREEE (reference sequence). The V gene end was trimmed by 4 bases and the J gene end by 4 bases; junction bases not matched to a gene: 6. CDR3 length: 17 amino acids. The CDR3 bases are TGTGCCAGCAGCGGGGGGACTAGCGGGAGGGGGGCAGATACGCAGTATTTT. Translating it yields CASSGGTSGRGADTQYF.

This clone turned up a few times. The V gene is TRBV21-1, the J gene TRBJ1-5; the tabulated D call, TRBD1, remains unverified against the DNA. TRBV21-1 is termed a pseudogene. This CDR3 contains 23 residues. The CDR3 protein is CASSTRRASEGQGGSYSNQPQHF. The CDR3 DNA reads as TGTGCCAGCAGCACACGACGCGCTTCTGAGGGACAGGGGGGATCCTATAGCAATCAGCCCCAGCATTTT.

The V and J genes are TRBV28 and TRBJ1-3; D is unresolved. The CDR3 is made up of 17 amino acids. CDR1 and CDR2 from the germline V gene are MDHEN and SYDVKM. The V end lost 2 bases, the J end lost 0 bases, and 14 bases lay between the germline ends. The CDR3 nucleotides are TGTGCCAGCAGTTTAGGGCGCGCGTATCTCTCTGGAAACACCATATATTTT. Amino acids: CASSLGRAYLSGNTIYF.

CDR3 DNA sequence: TGTGCCGGGACCATAACGGACAGCTATGGCTACACCTTC. Protein sequence: CAGTITDSYGYTF. This chain uses TRBV12-3 or TRBV12-4 with TRBJ1-2; maybe TRBD1 (6 bases). Trimming removed 11 bases at V and 4 bases at J, with 17 bases between. The CDR3 covers 13 residues.

The rearrangement uses TRBV18 and TRBJ2-2; D uncertain. The germline CDR1 and CDR2 sequences are KGHSH and LQKENI. The CDR3 is 13 residues long. The V end was cut by 5 bases, the J end by 4 bases, with 8 bases between. The DNA for the CDR3 is TGTGCCAGCTCAGGGCCCCCCACCGGGGAGCTGTTTTTT. It yields the protein CASSGPPTGELFF.

This clone appeared a single time. The chain links TRBV9 to TRBJ2-7; D call uncertain. Trimming cost V 0 bases and J 0 bases, with 7 bases left between them. This CDR3 region has 14 residues. Germline values: CDR1 SGDLS, CDR2 YYNGEE. CDR3 in DNA: TGTGCCAGCAGCGTAGACAGCCTCTCCTACGAGCAGTACTTC. Amino acids: CASSVDSLSYEQYF.

This clone was detected a few times. The V gene is TRBV19, the J gene TRBJ1-5, with D perhaps TRBD1 (5 bases). CDR3 length: 17 residues. Germline-derived CDR1 and CDR2 are LNHDA and SQIVND (reference sequence). V lost 4 bases and J lost 5, with 21 bases in between. CDR3 sequence reads: CASSTPGRGSGHQPQHF. The CDR3 DNA sequence: TGTGCCAGTAGTACCCCGGGTAGGGGTAGTGGACATCAGCCCCAGCATTTT.

This chain links TRBV5-6 with TRBJ2-1, with a weak D call TRBD1 (8 bases). This CDR3 has 15 amino acids. CDR1 and CDR2 from the germline V gene are SGHDT and YYEEEE. Trimming cost V 3 bases and J 3 bases, with 13 bases left between them. The CDR3 is CASSWSGTGYNEQFF. In nucleotides, the CDR3 is TGTGCCAGCAGCTGGAGCGGGACAGGCTACAATGAGCAGTTCTTC.

The V and J genes are TRBV25-1 and TRBJ1-2; 10 bases line up with TRBD1. Germline CDR1 reads MGHDK; CDR2 reads SYGVNS. The CDR3 totals 13 residues. The trim removed 5 bases at V and 6 bases at J, leaving 3 bases unmatched. The CDR3 protein is CASSKGQGNGYTF. CDR3 bases: TGTGCCAGCAGTAAGGGACAGGGGAATGGCTACACCTTC.

This chain links TRBV20-1 with TRBJ1-2; a weak D match, TRBD1 (5 bases). Trimming left V 3 bases short and J 6 bases short, with 11 bases between. The CDR3 loop spans 12 amino acids. Germline lookup yields CDR1 DFQATT and CDR2 SNEGSKA (reference sequence). CDR3 protein: CSASVTGHGYTF. Written as DNA, the CDR3 is TGCAGTGCTAGTGTAACAGGCCATGGCTACACCTTC.

V and J are TRBV2 and TRBJ2-5; 14 bases agree with TRBD2. J lost 7 bases, V lost 6 bases, and 7 bases had no gene match. In germline, CDR1 is SNHLY, CDR2 FYNNEI. This CDR3 comprises 15 residues. CDR3 protein: CASRSQTSGRVTQYF. CDR3 DNA: TGTGCCAGCAGGTCACAGACTAGCGGGAGGGTGACCCAGTACTTC.

The rearrangement uses TRBV9 and TRBJ2-1; D is possibly TRBD1 (5 bases). Trimming shortened V by 0 bases and J by 1 base, and 8 bases separated the two germline ends. The CDR3 has 15 residues. From germline, CDR1 is SGDLS and CDR2 YYNGEE. The CDR3 sequence is CASSVEGKSYNEQFF. The CDR3 DNA reads TGTGCCAGCAGCGTAGAGGGGAAGTCCTACAATGAGCAGTTCTTC.

The chain employs TRBV12-3 or TRBV12-4 and TRBJ1-2; possible D gene TRBD1, 5 bases. The length of the CDR3 is 12 residues. V was cut by 6 bases and J by 6 bases, with 11 bases left in between. CDR3 bases: TGTGCCAGCAGATTTGGGGGTAATGGCTACACCTTC. It specifies CASRFGGNGYTF.

The V and J genes are TRBV4-2 and TRBJ1-4; D is unresolved. CDR1 and CDR2 from the germline V gene are LGHNA and YNFKEQ. The CDR3 runs to 16 residues. V gave up 0 bases and J gave up 2 bases, with 10 bases separating them. CDR3 DNA sequence: TGTGCCAGCAGCCAAGATCGGCTTGTTACTAATGAAAAACTGTTTTTT. Protein product: CASSQDRLVTNEKLFF.

This clone has a handful of counts. J is TRBJ1-2 and V is TRBV5-4, with 7 bases that match TRBD1. Germline trimming cut 2 bases from V and 8 bases from J; bases unmatched to any gene: 3. Germline assignment: CDR1 SGHNT and CDR2 YYREEE (reference sequence). The CDR3 is 12 amino acids. The CDR3 DNA is TGTGCCAGCAGCTTCCGGACAGGAGGCTACACCTTC. It translates to CASSFRTGGYTF.